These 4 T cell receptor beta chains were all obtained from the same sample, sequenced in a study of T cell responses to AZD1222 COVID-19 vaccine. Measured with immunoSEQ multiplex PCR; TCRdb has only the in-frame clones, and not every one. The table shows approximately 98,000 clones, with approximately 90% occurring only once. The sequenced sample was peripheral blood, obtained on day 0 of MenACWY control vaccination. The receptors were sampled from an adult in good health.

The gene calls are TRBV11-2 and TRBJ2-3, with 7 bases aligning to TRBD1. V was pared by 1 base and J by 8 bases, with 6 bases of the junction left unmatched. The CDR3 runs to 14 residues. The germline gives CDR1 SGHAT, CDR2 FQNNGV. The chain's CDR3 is CASSLGQGRGTQYF. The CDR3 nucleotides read TGTGCCAGCAGCTTAGGACAGGGAAGGGGTACGCAGTATTTT. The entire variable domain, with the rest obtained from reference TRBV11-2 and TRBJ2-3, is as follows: EAGVAQSPRYKIIEKRQSVAFWCNPISGHATLYWYQQILGQGPKLLIQFQNNGVVDDSQLPKDRFSAERLKGVDSTLKIQPAKLEDSAVYLCASSLGQGRGTQYFGPGTRLTVL.

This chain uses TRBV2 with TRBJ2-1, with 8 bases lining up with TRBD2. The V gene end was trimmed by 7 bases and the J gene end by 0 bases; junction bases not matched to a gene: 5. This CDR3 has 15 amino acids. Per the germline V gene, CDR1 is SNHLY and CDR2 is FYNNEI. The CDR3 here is CASKTSVSSYNEQFF. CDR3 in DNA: TGTGCCAGCAAGACTAGCGTTAGCTCCTACAATGAGCAGTTCTTC.

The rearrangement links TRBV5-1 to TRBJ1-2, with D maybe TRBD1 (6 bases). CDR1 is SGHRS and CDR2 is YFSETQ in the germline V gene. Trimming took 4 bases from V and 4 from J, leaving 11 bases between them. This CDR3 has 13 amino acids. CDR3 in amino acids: CASSPEGGYGYTF. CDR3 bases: TGCGCCAGCAGCCCGGAGGGGGGCTATGGCTACACCTTC.

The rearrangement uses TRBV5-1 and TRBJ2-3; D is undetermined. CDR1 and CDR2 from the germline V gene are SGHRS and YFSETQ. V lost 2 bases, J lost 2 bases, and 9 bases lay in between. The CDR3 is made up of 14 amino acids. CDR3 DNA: TGCGCCAGCAGCTTTGATATTTTCACAGATACGCAGTATTTT. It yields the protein CASSFDIFTDTQYF.